This paragraph reports one TCR beta chain. This clone was detected only a few times. No cognate antigen has been identified for it. Base qualities are missing; no much larger clone stands one base away. The protocol used for the library was the immunoSEQ multiplex PCR assay. The multiplex PCR relied on a mix of 60 forward primers for TCR Vbeta segments and 13 reverse primers for TCR Jbeta segments. The CDR3 region of rearranged TCR beta genes was amplified from genomic DNA by a multiplex PCR assay. On the Illumina HiSeq System, the amplified TCR beta libraries were sequenced as 87-base-pair reads. Per the authors' processing: A later analysis tallied approximately 87 million unique TCR beta chains across the 666 repertoires, and around 9.9 million of those chains were shared by two or more donors. A nearest-neighbor algorithm error-corrected the raw reads and collapsed the reads into unique sequences, merging closely related sequences to remove PCR and sequencing errors. Alignment of CDR3 sequences to IMGT reference sequences was used to assign V, D and J gene segments. For a sequence to be retained, a match of at least six nucleotides to both a V gene segment and a J gene segment was required. A rearrangement was called productive if the CDR3 had no stop codons and remained in frame with V and J, and every other rearrangement was called non-productive. Following IMGT convention, CDR3 was defined as the stretch from the second conserved V-encoded cysteine up to the conserved J-encoded phenylalanine. The earlier analysis of approximately 590 of the donors excluded any sequence lacking an unambiguous match to a single V gene segment. In an earlier analysis of about 590 of the donors, a V segment was called functional when productive rearrangements were above 56.7%, and segregating when the standard deviation between donors exceeded 5%. A statistical classification framework was built for diagnosing cytomegalovirus status from the catalog of TCR beta chain sequences. A later analysis assigned V and J genes by comparing TCR nucleotide sequences with IMGT/GENE-DB human TR gene sequences. In a later analysis, CDR3 sequences and most-parsimonious VDJ recombination scenarios were assigned using the TCRdist pipeline. In a later analysis, each TCR beta chain was defined by its CDR3 amino acid sequence together with its V-gene family, and reads without a unique V-gene family were excluded. A later analysis removed 600 or so highly shared, low-generation-probability nucleotide sequences to deal with suspected cross-contamination and a sequencing artifact. A later analysis calculated a clonal expansion index for each public chain from normalized within-repertoire ranks of inferred template counts. Generation probabilities in a later analysis came from a VDJ recombination model fitted to out-of-frame rearrangements, and those results were checked against IGoR. Hypergeometric tests were used in a later analysis to score TCR-TCR, TCR-HLA and TCR-CMV co-occurrence, with a repertoire-size bias correction applied to the TCR pairs. False discovery rates were estimated in a later analysis by permuting HLA or CMV assignments 20 times. In a later analysis, co-occurring TCRs were grouped using DBSCAN, and TCRdist sequence similarity was added for clustering within HLA-allele-positive subsets. Repertoires with fewer than 30,000 or more than 120,000 public chains, plus five repertoires with anomalous nucleotide sharing, were excluded from co-occurrence clustering. TCRdb holds this immuneACCESS table with in-frame rearrangements only. Some clones are missing; in checked studies, unresolved V genes explain under half, and the rest has no known cause. Clone size and V and J calls were adopted from that table, with D and trimming inferred from the DNA. Here the sample has a few hundred thousand clones; nearly 95% occur a single time. The top ten clones comprise about 1.5% of the sample.

The record originates from a study of cytomegalovirus exposure and HLA in healthy donors (TCRdb year 2017). Describing the broader study: An earlier analysis of about 560 of the donors reported roughly 300 Gb of sequence data and approximately 120 million unique TCR beta sequences obtained from about 179 million T cells. The study used immunosequencing to profile the T cell repertoires of hundreds of subjects and linked those repertoires to cytomegalovirus serostatus. The study aimed to test whether cataloging public T cell receptors could reveal signatures of past pathogen exposure. An early release covering just under 650 HLA-typed donors comprised approximately 300 gigabases of sequencing data and approximately 80 million unique TCR sequences. In a later genetic analysis, genome-wide SNP genotypes for about 55% of the roughly 700 donors were used, and that subset was treated as a discovery cohort. Both class I and class II loci were covered by HLA typing, at four-digit resolution. A later analysis re-analyzed previously published TCR beta repertoires from approximately 670 donors and added high-resolution HLA genotyping to study TCR occurrence patterns. Typing coverage differed by locus: A, B, C, DRB1 and DQB1 were typed in roughly 620-630 donors, DQA1 in about 550, DPA1 in 600 to 610, and DPB1 in around 440. Because of strong linkage in the cohort, 4 to 6 DR-DQ haplotypes were treated as single units for association and clustering. Donor age, sex, ethnicity and CMV serostatus were compiled together with the repertoire data. All discovery cohort repertoires had been generated using a single sequencing platform. In the later analysis, no new phenotypic data were used to find candidate immune exposures; instead, reliance was placed on TCR beta sequences and their occurrence across donors. To decide whether each TCR beta V gene segment behaved as functional or pseudogenic, an earlier analysis of fewer than 750 of the donors relied on high-throughput TCR beta sequencing. The genetic ancestry cluster associated with self-reported Caucasian donors included 70% to 85% of the approximately 430 genotyped donors. Among around 400 genotyped donors of the cohort, an average of around 240,000 unique TCR beta nucleotide sequences was sequenced per donor, of which 15% to 20% were non-productive. Along with the roughly 700-subject first cohort, a separate validation cohort of some 130 different subjects was used. High-throughput TCR immunosequencing, statistical association of individual TCRs with disease status, and machine learning were combined to predict cytomegalovirus infection status. The paper as a whole reports these results and caveats: In this cohort, only TCR beta chains were sequenced, and detectable features were limited by the absence of alpha or paired-chain data. HLA typing was unavailable for some donors at each locus, so association tests used only the typed subset. Most TCR sequences were seen in very few donors, while some public TCRs were found in many individuals. Three of the identified cytomegalovirus-associated TCR beta chains were confirmed in vitro to be specific for cytomegalovirus antigens. About 15 rarely observed V segments, including chromosome 9 orphons, were excluded from the earlier analysis of almost 600 of the donors because counts were too low. Correlated functional status among segregating V segments might be attributable to linkage disequilibrium, but an unknown experimental factor could not be ruled out. Strong co-occurrence of HLA alleles, especially DR and DQ, made assigning TCR associations to individual alleles difficult. In a later analysis, HLA-associated TCR beta chains were found to be more clonally expanded and to have lower generation probabilities than equally common non-associated chains. A later analysis reported that several top co-occurrence clusters appeared linked to parvovirus B19, influenza, CMV and Epstein-Barr virus. Cytomegalovirus status was reported to be diagnosed by the classifier with high specificity and sensitivity in both the original and validation cohorts. Some IMGT-functional V segments, including TRBV6-2 and TRBV6-3, could not be distinguished by the 87-base-pair reads and were therefore excluded. A cluster of highly shared sequence variants was judged likely to be a technical artifact of the sequencing pipeline. According to the authors, the approach could potentially be generalized to other disease states and immunological phenotypes. An association between a missense DCLRE1C variant and V-gene and J-gene trimming of TCR beta chains was found in a later genetic analysis and replicated in an independent cohort. A later analysis found that most CMV-associated TCR beta chains appeared HLA-restricted, with HLA associations seemingly driven largely by CMV exposure. A further reported finding was that TCR beta sequences accurately predicted the HLA-A and HLA-B alleles for most subjects in the first cohort. A later analysis associated about 16,000 TCR beta sequences with specific HLA alleles at a false discovery rate of 0.05. A later analysis found that TCR association rates varied across HLA loci, with DRB1 alleles showing the most associated TCRs and HLA-C alleles the fewest. The study listed approximately 150 TCR beta chains as associated with cytomegalovirus. In an earlier analysis of a few hundred of the donors, most TCR beta V segments were observed in productive rearrangements about 90% or about 30% of the time, broadly matching IMGT annotations. A later genetic analysis reported fewer N-insertions in productive TCRs among donors in an Asian-associated ancestry cluster than the roughly 690-donor mean. Roughly uniform sequencing depth across donors was assumed in presence/absence analyses, although this assumption may not hold. The only immune exposure information available for the cohort was CMV serostatus.

Inclusive of the bounding cysteine and phenylalanine, the CDR3 is 14 residues long. Only CDR3 DNA is held: 42 bases, read in frame from base 1. Looking up the germline V gene yields CDR1 MGHDK and CDR2 SYGVNS. Trimming takes 4 bases off V and 7 bases off J; junction bases not matched to a gene: 7. In total, approximately 690 healthy bone marrow donors made up the cohort. All cohort members were sampled while nominally healthy, although unrecorded immune exposures were likely present. The donor tested CMV seronegative, placing the donor among the approximately 400 seronegative members of the cohort. A peripheral blood sample was collected from each donor, and TCR beta sequencing was performed on peripheral blood mononuclear cells. Genomic DNA was extracted from the blood cell samples with the Qiagen DNeasy Blood Extraction Kit.

The chain was built from TRBV25-1 and TRBJ2-1, and TRBD1 aligns with 7 junction nucleotides. The source of this sequence is a girl aged 2 to 9 in good health and CMV-seronegative. Sequenced material: PBMCs. DNA sequence: TGTGCCAGCAGTGGAGGGCAGGGGGAGAATGAGCAGTTCTTC. Translation gives CASSGGQGENEQFF.